The 20 T cell receptor beta chains presented below share a single source sample, sequenced in a study of response to subunit inactivated influenza vaccine. TCRdb re-derived calls from the RT-PCR reads in MiXCR, one entry per CDR3 protein. The sample lists about 700,000 distinct CDR3 sequences; approximately 13% were seen once. Sequencing was performed on PBMCs from blood, taken 14 to 15 days before vaccination. All receptors derive from a man aged 45-60 years who received an inactivated influenza vaccine.

This sequence joins TRBV6-2 or TRBV6-3 and TRBJ2-7; D remains unclear. The length of the CDR3 is 15 residues. V was cut by 6 bases and J by 1 base, with 16 bases left in between. Germline CDR1 is MNHEY and CDR2 is SVGEGT. CDR3 DNA sequence: TGTGCCAGCAGCCTCTCCTTATGGGGATCCTACGAGCAGTACTTC. Translated: CASSLSLWGSYEQYF.

This clonotype was observed a few times. J is TRBJ2-3 and V is TRBV7-2; a possible D gene is TRBD1 (5 bases). Germline V CDR1 and CDR2: SGHTA, FQGNSA. CDR3 length: 17 residues. V lost 0 bases and J lost 3, with 16 bases in between. CDR3 sequence (DNA): TGTGCCAGCAGCTTAGCGCTTAGGGGTCCCCGTACAGATACGCAGTATTTT. Its protein product is CASSLALRGPRTDTQYF. The whole variable domain, remainder taken from reference TRBV7-2 and TRBJ2-3, is GAGVSQSPSNKVTEKGKDVELRCDPISGHTALYWYRQSLGQGLEFLIYFQGNSAPDKSGLPSDRFSAERTGGSVSTLTIQRTQQEDSAVYLCASSLALRGPRTDTQYFGPGTRLTVL.

This clonotype came up many times. The V and J genes are TRBV5-1 and TRBJ2-1; 8 positions agree with TRBD2. Germline trimming cut 0 bases from V and 2 bases from J; bases unmatched to any gene: 4. The germline V gene has CDR1 SGHRS and CDR2 YFSETQ. The CDR3 runs to 16 residues. CDR3 sequence: CASSLGGTRTYNEQFF. CDR3 in DNA: TGCGCCAGCAGCTTGGGTGGGACTAGAACCTACAATGAGCAGTTCTTC. Full variable domain (remainder filled in from reference TRBV5-1 and TRBJ2-1): KAGVTQTPRYLIKTRGQQVTLSCSPISGHRSVSWYQQTPGQGLQFLFEYFSETQRNKGNFPGRFSGRQFSNSRSEMNVSTLELGDSALYLCASSLGGTRTYNEQFFGPGTRLTVL.

This clonotype was observed a few times. The chain carries TRBV4-3 and TRBJ2-7; 9 bases fit TRBD1. The trim removed 2 bases at V and 4 bases at J, leaving 6 bases unmatched. Germline-derived CDR1 and CDR2 are LGHNA and YSLEER. This CDR3 spans 15 amino acids. CDR3 protein: CASSQQTGGVYEQYF. The CDR3 DNA sequence: TGCGCCAGCAGCCAACAAACAGGGGGCGTTTACGAGCAGTACTTC.

This chain connects TRBV7-2 to TRBJ2-5; 12 bases line up with TRBD2. Germline V gene data show CDR1 as SGHTA and CDR2 as FQGNSA. The CDR3 totals 17 residues. The V segment lost 4 bases and the J segment 8 bases; nucleotides outside the gene matches: 14. The CDR3 is CASSSVPGLAGVGTQYF. In nucleotides, the CDR3 is TGTGCCAGCAGCTCAGTCCCGGGACTAGCGGGCGTTGGAACCCAGTACTTC.

The V and J genes are TRBV5-1 and TRBJ2-1, with TRBD1 matching 7 bases. CDR3 size: 17 residues. CDR1 and CDR2 from the germline V gene are SGHRS and YFSETQ. Germline trimming cut 2 bases from V and 0 bases from J; bases unmatched to any gene: 8. CDR3 nucleotides: TGCGCCAGCAGCTTTACAGGGGTAGGATCCTCCTACAATGAGCAGTTCTTC. This translates into CASSFTGVGSSYNEQFF.

Only a few counts were recorded for this clonotype. The rearrangement uses TRBV15 and TRBJ2-5, with TRBD2 matching 8 bases. In germline, CDR1 is LNHNV, CDR2 YYDKDF (reference sequence). The CDR3 runs 13 residues. V lost 6 bases to trimming and J lost 4 bases; unmatched junction nucleotides: 4. CDR3 sequence reads: CATRTGGGETQYF. In DNA, the CDR3 is TGTGCCACCAGAACGGGGGGGGGAGAGACCCAGTACTTC.

The V and J genes are TRBV18 and TRBJ2-7; D gene uncertain. The V gene lost 4 bases and the J gene lost 2 bases, with 18 bases spanning the gap. The V gene's germline CDR1 is KGHSH and CDR2 LQKENI. The CDR3 is 16 residues long. The CDR3 nucleotides read TGTGCCAGCTCACGCTTTCAGACCCCCTCTCCCTACGAGCAGTACTTC. It translates to CASSRFQTPSPYEQYF.

Many counts were recorded for this clonotype. J is TRBJ2-1 and V is TRBV7-3; possibly TRBD2 for D (5 bases). The V gene lost 8 bases and the J gene lost 0 bases, with 14 bases spanning the gap. The germline CDR1 and CDR2 sequences are SGHTA and FQGTGA. This CDR3 is built from 15 residues. DNA of the CDR3: TGTGCCAGCTCACGATCGGGGAGCTCCTACAATGAGCAGTTCTTC. Its protein product is CASSRSGSSYNEQFF.

This clonotype was recorded a few times. The chain recombines TRBV15 with TRBJ2-1, with D hard to call. Trimming took off 4 bases at V and 5 bases at J, with 21 bases between the two ends. Germline values: CDR1 LNHNV, CDR2 YYDKDF (reference sequence). The CDR3 is made up of 17 amino acids. In DNA, the CDR3 is TGTGCCACCAGCACCGACTCCTTCCCCCCCTTTAACAATGAGCAGTTCTTC. It is translated as CATSTDSFPPFNNEQFF. The full variable domain, with the rest looked up from reference TRBV15 and TRBJ2-1, is DAMVIQNPRYQVTQFGKPVTLSCSQTLNHNVMYWYQQKSSQAPKLLFHYYDKDFNNEADTPDNFQSRRPNTSFCFLDIRSPGLGDTAMYLCATSTDSFPPFNNEQFFGPGTRLTVL.

This clonotype has just a few counts. The V call is TRBV12-3 or TRBV12-4, the J call TRBJ2-7; tentatively, D is TRBD1 or TRBD2 (5 bases each). The CDR3 sequence is 14 residues long. Between the trimmed V and J ends, which lost 6 bases and 0 bases, there was a span of 12 bases. Here the CDR3 reads CASRGDRHSYEQYF. For the CDR3, the DNA is TGTGCCAGCAGGGGGGACCGTCACTCCTACGAGCAGTACTTC.

The V gene is TRBV29-1, the J gene TRBJ2-5, with 9 bases matching TRBD2. Germline loops: CDR1 SQVTM, CDR2 ANQGSEA. The CDR3 runs to 12 residues. Germline trimming cut 7 bases from V and 5 bases from J; bases unmatched to any gene: 5. The CDR3 DNA follows: TGCAGCGCACTAGCGGGTTCGGAGACCCAGTACTTC. This translates into CSALAGSETQYF.

The chain couples TRBV18 to TRBJ2-2; no clear D. V lost 5 bases, J lost 0 bases, and 22 bases lay in between. The CDR3 is 19 amino acids. Looked up from germline, CDR1 is KGHSH and CDR2 is LQKENI. Here the CDR3 DNA reads TGTGCCAGCTCAGAACCAACTACGGATTTCCCAACGAACACCGGGGAGCTGTTTTTT. Translated: CASSEPTTDFPTNTGELFF.

This clonotype appeared a few times. The V and J genes are TRBV7-6 and TRBJ2-7; TRBD2 might be the D (6 bases). V lost 2 bases and J lost 7, with 15 bases in between. CDR1 is SGHVS, CDR2 FNYEAQ, per germline. The CDR3 has 14 residues. The CDR3 spells CASSLQGGTGEQYF. The DNA for the CDR3 is TGTGCCAGCAGCTTACAGGGAGGTACTGGGGAGCAGTACTTC.

This clonotype was observed a few times. The rearrangement joins TRBV20-1 to TRBJ2-3; D uncertain. Trimming pared 4 bases from V and 2 bases from J, leaving 7 bases between. The CDR3 totals 12 residues. Germline V gives CDR1 DFQATT, CDR2 SNEGSKA (reference sequence). The CDR3 loop reads CSATLFTDTQYF. The CDR3, as DNA: TGCAGTGCTACTCTGTTCACAGATACGCAGTATTTT.

V usage is TRBV4-1 and J usage is TRBJ2-1; 7 bases line up with TRBD2. This CDR3 region has 14 residues. The V gene's germline CDR1 is MGHRA and CDR2 YSYEKL. V shed 6 bases, J shed 7 bases, and the junction held 9 bases outside the gene matches. The CDR3 DNA reads TGCGCCAGCAGTAGACTAGCCCTATTGAATGAGCAGTTCTTC. Amino acids: CASSRLALLNEQFF.

This clonotype occurred many times. The chain employs TRBV7-2 and TRBJ2-1, with 10 bases matching TRBD1. This CDR3 contains 18 residues. With V trimmed by 7 bases and J by 7 bases, 19 bases remained unmatched. CDR1 SGHTA and CDR2 FQGNSA come from the germline V gene. The CDR3 region has the DNA TGTGCCAGCACCCTAGGGCGGAGTAGGGACAGGGGTGCAAATGAGCAGTTCTTC. It specifies CASTLGRSRDRGANEQFF.

This clonotype was recorded at least ten times. The chain employs TRBV18 and TRBJ1-1; D may be TRBD1 (5 bases). The V end lost 6 bases, the J end lost 5 bases, and 10 bases lay between the germline ends. The CDR3 consists of 12 residues. Germline lookup yields CDR1 KGHSH and CDR2 LQKENI. The chain's CDR3 is CASSRGLTEAFF. CDR3 DNA sequence: TGTGCCAGCTCCCGGGGGTTAACTGAAGCTTTCTTT.

The V and J genes are TRBV3-1 and TRBJ2-7, with a possible D match to TRBD2 (6 bases). CDR3 length equals 17 residues. Germline-derived CDR1 and CDR2 are LGHDT and YNNKEL (reference sequence). V shed 1 base and J shed 3 bases, with 19 bases lying between them. DNA for the CDR3: TGTGCCAGCAGCCAAGCAATCCCGGGACTGACTTTCTACGAGCAGTACTTC. This sequence encodes CASSQAIPGLTFYEQYF.

This clonotype was picked up many times. This chain links TRBV12-3 or TRBV12-4 with TRBJ1-5; 9 nucleotides agree with TRBD1. V lost 6 bases to trimming and J lost 0 bases; unmatched junction nucleotides: 6. The CDR3 totals 16 residues. CDR3 in amino acids: CASRKGQGYSNQPQHF. CDR3 nucleotide sequence: TGTGCCAGCAGAAAGGGACAGGGCTATAGCAATCAGCCCCAGCATTTT.